These 29 T cell receptor beta chains share one sample of origin, sequenced in a study of regulatory dendritic cells for organ transplantation (TCRdb year 2017). The library was made by the immunoSEQ multiplex PCR assay. TCRdb took over this immuneACCESS table, retaining in-frame rearrangements with V and J assigned. Such tables are incomplete; in checked studies, under half of the missing clones stem from an unresolved V gene, and the remainder is unexplained. This sample comprises 29,000 or so clones, 75% to 80% of them detected only once. The ten most abundant clones make up less than 2.5% of the sample. Sequencing used memory CD4+ T cells from blood. In light of the paper, this sample's cell subset or site label describes: CD45RO+ memory T cells. The receptors stem from a human donor in good health.

This rearrangement joins TRBV21-1 to TRBJ2-4; the D call TRBD1 from the table was never checked on the DNA. TRBV21-1 is a listed pseudogene. The CDR3 spans 13 residues. Here the CDR3 reads CASSKTGKNIQYF. The CDR3 DNA follows: TGTGCCAGCAGCAAGACAGGCAAAAACATTCAGTACTTC.

This clone was counted only a few times. CDR3 coding DNA: TGCGCCAGCAGCCAAGTTATTGAGCGGGGGGCCTACAATGAGCAGTTCTTC. This gives the protein CASSQVIERGAYNEQFF. The chain employs TRBV4-3 and TRBJ2-1, with 9 bases matching TRBD2. There are 17 residues in the CDR3. V dropped 1 base and J dropped 2; count of bases not matched to a gene: 6. CDR1 and CDR2 (germline): LGHNA, YSLEER.

J is TRBJ2-3 and V is TRBV7-2; D might be TRBD2 (6 bases). Germline values: CDR1 SGHTA, CDR2 FQGNSA. The ends were cut back, 5 bases at V and 4 bases at J, with 19 bases in the middle. CDR3 length equals 16 residues. In nucleotides, the CDR3 is TGTGCCAGCAGCCTAGGTGCGGGGCAAGGGGCAGATACGCAGTATTTT. This codes for CASSLGAGQGADTQYF.

This clone has a single count. This chain joins TRBV7-3 and TRBJ2-1; D remains unclear. The CDR3 covers 13 residues. V lost 0 bases to trimming and J lost 8 bases, with 8 bases between them. Germline CDR1 is SGHTA and CDR2 is FQGTGA. This CDR3 is CASSLTSEHEQFF. The DNA of the CDR3 is TGTGCCAGCAGCTTAACGTCCGAACATGAGCAGTTCTTC.

V is TRBV25-1 and J is TRBJ2-3, with a tentative D call TRBD2 (6 bases). The CDR3 extends over 16 amino acids. V dropped 6 bases and J dropped 5 bases, with 21 bases sitting between them. CDR1 is MGHDK, CDR2 SYGVNS, per germline. CDR3 region: CASRAPPRGTGDTQYF. Written as DNA, the CDR3 is TGTGCCAGCAGGGCTCCTCCCCGCGGGACTGGAGATACGCAGTATTTT.

V gene TRBV9 combines with J gene TRBJ2-1; 11 bases are a match to TRBD2. The length of the CDR3 is 14 residues. The germline V gene has CDR1 SGDLS and CDR2 YYNGEE. The junction had 9 bases not matched to a gene; V was cut back by 9 bases and J by 7 bases. CDR3 loop: CATSSGRLLNEQFF. In DNA form, the CDR3 reads TGTGCCACCTCTAGCGGGAGGCTTCTAAATGAGCAGTTCTTC.

The chain carries TRBV4-2 and TRBJ2-3, with D maybe TRBD2 (7 bases). CDR1 and CDR2 (germline): LGHNA, YNFKEQ. The CDR3 covers 17 residues. V was trimmed by 1 base and J by 4 bases, leaving 18 bases between them. As DNA, the CDR3 is TGTGCCAGCAGCCAAGGGCCGAAGGGGGGAGGGTCAGATACGCAGTATTTT. Translation: CASSQGPKGGGSDTQYF.

The V and J genes are TRBV11-2 and TRBJ2-3; no firm D call. The germline V and J ends were trimmed by 5 bases and 1 base, with 7 bases remaining between them. CDR1 is SGHAT and CDR2 is FQNNGV in the germline V gene. The CDR3 loop spans 13 amino acids. The CDR3 loop reads CASSPGGTDTQYF. In nucleotides, the CDR3 is TGTGCCAGCAGCCCTGGCGGCACAGATACGCAGTATTTT.

The chain employs TRBV30 and TRBJ2-3; 9 nucleotides align to TRBD2. The CDR3 totals 16 residues. Trimming took 0 bases from V and 3 from J; bases not matched to a gene: 7. Germline values: CDR1 GTSNPN, CDR2 SVGIG (reference sequence). This CDR3 reads CAWSVFSGGSTDTQYF. The DNA of the CDR3 is TGTGCCTGGAGTGTATTCAGCGGGGGGTCAACAGATACGCAGTATTTT.

The V and J genes are TRBV5-1 and TRBJ1-1; TRBD1 matches 10 bases. Trimming cost V 0 bases and J 0 bases; bases outside gene matches: 11. The CDR3 is made up of 19 amino acids. Germline lookup yields CDR1 SGHRS and CDR2 YFSETQ. In DNA form, the CDR3 reads TGCGCCAGCAGCTTGGAATCGTTCGGACAGGGGGGTTTGAACACTGAAGCTTTCTTT. Translated: CASSLESFGQGGLNTEAFF.

With regard to this clone: One end of the junction is discordant with germline, which a read error may explain. The chain recombines TRBV5-1 with TRBJ1-1, with TRBD1 matching over 8 bases. Germline CDR1 and CDR2: SGHRS and YFSETQ. The CDR3 totals 14 residues. CDR3 bases: TGCGCCAGCAGATTGGGGACAGGCCCAACTGAAGCTTTCTTT. Its translation: CASRLGTGPTEAFF.

There are a few counts of this clone. V gene TRBV7-6 combines with J gene TRBJ2-7, with D tentatively TRBD2 (5 bases). V dropped 1 base and J dropped 3 bases, with 13 bases sitting between them. In germline, CDR1 is SGHVS, CDR2 FNYEAQ. The CDR3 length is 15 residues. This chain's CDR3 is CASSLVASGFYEQYF. CDR3 DNA: TGTGCCAGCAGCTTAGTCGCTTCGGGGTTCTACGAGCAGTACTTC.

The genes are TRBV5-1 and TRBJ2-6, with D hard to call. Trimming removed 3 bases from V and 0 bases from J, with 10 bases in between. The germline V gene has CDR1 SGHRS and CDR2 YFSETQ. The CDR3 extends over 16 amino acids. The CDR3 here is CASSSGVFSGANVLTF. CDR3 bases: TGCGCCAGCAGCTCTGGAGTGTTCTCTGGGGCCAACGTCCTGACTTTC.

The V and J genes are TRBV5-1 and TRBJ2-1; D unclear. Germline values: CDR1 SGHRS, CDR2 YFSETQ. The V gene lost 5 bases and the J gene lost 7 bases, with 22 bases spanning the gap. The CDR3 sequence is 16 residues long. In nucleotides, the CDR3 is TGCGCCAGCAGGGCCGGCCGGCCCACTGGTATAAATGAGCAGTTCTTC. As protein: CASRAGRPTGINEQFF. Complete variable domain (other parts from reference TRBV5-1 and TRBJ2-1): KAGVTQTPRYLIKTRGQQVTLSCSPISGHRSVSWYQQTPGQGLQFLFEYFSETQRNKGNFPGRFSGRQFSNSRSEMNVSTLELGDSALYLCASRAGRPTGINEQFFGPGTRLTVL.

This sequence joins TRBV27 and TRBJ2-2; 15 bases line up with TRBD2. Germline CDR1 reads MNHEY; CDR2 reads SMNVEV (reference sequence). The CDR3 extends over 17 amino acids. J was trimmed by 8 bases and V by 6 bases; bases with no gene match: 10. The DNA of the CDR3 is TGTGCCAGCAGCTCGATGGGACTAGCGGGAGGAGCAGGGGAGCTGTTTTTT. It encodes CASSSMGLAGGAGELFF.

The chain joins TRBV9 to TRBJ2-3, with 11 bases lining up with TRBD2. Trimming cost V 3 bases and J 6 bases; bases outside gene matches: 6. The CDR3 extends over 15 amino acids. From germline, CDR1 is SGDLS and CDR2 YYNGEE. CDR3 residues: CASSEDSGGVDTQYF. The CDR3 DNA reads as TGTGCCAGCAGCGAGGATAGCGGGGGGGTGGATACGCAGTATTTT.

The chain combines TRBV18 with TRBJ1-6, with TRBD1 as a possible D gene (5 bases). Between the trimmed V and J ends, which lost 1 base and 6 bases, there was a span of 10 bases. CDR3 size: 15 residues. From germline, CDR1 is KGHSH and CDR2 LQKENI. The CDR3 sequence is CASSPQGQGNSPLHF. CDR3 DNA: TGTGCCAGCTCACCACAGGGTCAGGGTAATTCACCCCTCCACTTT.

This clone has just one count. This chain links TRBV7-2 with TRBJ1-1; 11 bases are shared with TRBD1. Germline V CDR1 and CDR2: SGHTA, FQGNSA. This CDR3 contains 18 residues. Trimming cost V 1 base and J 0 bases; bases outside gene matches: 7. CDR3 nucleotides: TGTGCCAGCAGCTTAGTCGGACAGGGGGCCTCATTGAACACTGAAGCTTTCTTT. Translating gives CASSLVGQGASLNTEAFF.

The genes are TRBV28 and TRBJ2-1; TRBD2 matches at 10 bases. The CDR3 loop spans 16 amino acids. The junction had 14 bases not matched to a gene; V was cut back by 6 bases and J by 9 bases. Germline V gene sequence: CDR1 MDHEN, CDR2 SYDVKM. CDR3 residues: CASSGLLAGAYGEQFF. CDR3 in DNA: TGTGCCAGCAGCGGACTGCTAGCGGGAGCATACGGTGAGCAGTTCTTC.

This chain links TRBV11-2 with TRBJ2-7; 9 bases fit TRBD1. This CDR3 has 13 residues. Losses at the gene ends were 6 bases for V and 5 bases for J; bases not matched to a gene: 5. Looked up from germline, CDR1 is SGHAT and CDR2 is FQNNGV. In DNA, the CDR3 is TGTGCCAGCAGGCGGACAGGGGAAAACGAGCAGTACTTC. Translation: CASRRTGENEQYF.

This chain joins TRBV30 and TRBJ2-7, with 9 bases matching TRBD1. CDR1 GTSNPN and CDR2 SVGIG come from the germline V gene (reference sequence). The trim removed 2 bases at V and 3 bases at J, leaving 5 bases unmatched. The CDR3 spans 14 residues. The CDR3 loop reads CAWSPWTGDYEQYF. The CDR3 nucleotides are TGTGCCTGGAGTCCTTGGACAGGGGACTACGAGCAGTACTTC.

The chain employs TRBV19 and TRBJ2-1; TRBD2 matches 11 bases. Germline CDR1 LNHDA, CDR2 SQIVND (reference sequence). V shed 5 bases, J shed 5 bases, and the junction held 8 bases outside the gene matches. The CDR3 consists of 16 residues. CDR3 sequence (DNA): TGTGCCAGTAGTCCCATAGCGGGAGGGAGGAACAATGAGCAGTTCTTC. This translates into CASSPIAGGRNNEQFF.

The chain joins TRBV28 to TRBJ1-1; unclear D gene. The CDR3 runs to 13 residues. Looked up from germline, CDR1 is MDHEN and CDR2 is SYDVKM. V dropped 4 bases and J dropped 8 bases, with 14 bases sitting between them. CDR3 amino acids: CASSSKTTLEAFF. The CDR3 DNA sequence: TGTGCCAGCAGTTCAAAGACGACTTTAGAAGCTTTCTTT.

The chain links TRBV18 to TRBJ2-1; 7 positions agree with TRBD2. The CDR3 is made up of 16 amino acids. Germline V gene lookup returns CDR1 KGHSH and CDR2 LQKENI. V dropped 3 bases and J dropped 5; count of bases not matched to a gene: 10. CDR3 bases: TGTGCCAGCTCACCTTTAGGGCTAGCGGTTAACAATGAGCAGTTCTTC. Its protein is CASSPLGLAVNNEQFF.

DNA of the CDR3: TGTGCCAGCAGTGACACCTCGGACAGGGAAAATGGCTACACCTTC. Protein sequence: CASSDTSDRENGYTF. This chain joins TRBV6-6 and TRBJ1-2; 8 bases align to TRBD1. The CDR3 sequence is 15 residues long. The V segment lost 5 bases and the J segment 6 bases; nucleotides outside the gene matches: 11. Germline values: CDR1 MNHNY, CDR2 SVGAGI (reference sequence).

This sequence joins TRBV29-1 and TRBJ2-1; TRBD2 agrees at 9 bases. V dropped 1 base and J dropped 4; count of bases not matched to a gene: 2. Per the germline V gene, CDR1 is SQVTM and CDR2 is ANQGSEA. The CDR3 length is 14 residues. CDR3 nucleotide sequence: TGCAGCGTTGAAGTTGCGGGAGGGTACAATGAGCAGTTCTTC. It codes for CSVEVAGGYNEQFF.

The CDR3 nucleotides read TGTGCCAGCAGTTATGGCACGCAGCCCCAGCATTTT. Amino acids: CASSYGTQPQHF. This chain connects TRBV6-6 to TRBJ1-5, with no clear D. This CDR3 comprises 12 residues. The germline V and J ends were trimmed by 3 bases and 7 bases, with 7 bases remaining between them. The germline V gene has CDR1 MNHNY and CDR2 SVGAGI (reference sequence).

This chain joins TRBV6-6 and TRBJ1-2; 7 bases are shared with TRBD1. V was pared by 4 bases and J by 5 bases, with 7 bases of the junction left unmatched. The germline V gene encodes CDR1 MNHNY and CDR2 SVGAGI (reference sequence). CDR3 length equals 14 residues. CDR3 in DNA: TGTGCCAGCAGTTCCCCGACAGGGTATTATGGCTACACCTTC. The encoded protein is CASSSPTGYYGYTF.

V usage is TRBV28 and J usage is TRBJ1-1; D might be TRBD1 (6 bases). The CDR3 runs 15 residues. CDR1 is MDHEN and CDR2 is SYDVKM in the germline V gene. The V end was cut by 2 bases, the J end by 1 base, with 11 bases between. The chain's CDR3 is CASSLGGARNTEAFF. The DNA for the CDR3 is TGTGCCAGCAGTTTAGGGGGGGCGAGGAACACTGAAGCTTTCTTT.